The 25 T cell receptor beta chains below come from one sample, sequenced in a study of cytomegalovirus exposure and HLA in healthy donors. Researchers ran the PCR with 60 Vbeta and 13 Jbeta primers. The assay was immunoSEQ multiplex PCR, and TCRdb's table has in-frame clones only and misses some. The sample holds over 110,000 clones, about 80% seen once. Specimen: PBMCs. The source of these receptors is a man aged 40-49 years in good health and CMV-seronegative.

The V call is TRBV4-1, the J call TRBJ1-6; no reliable D call. Germline V CDR1 and CDR2: MGHRA, YSYEKL. The CDR3 has 14 amino acids. V dropped 1 base and J dropped 9 bases, with 10 bases sitting between them. CDR3 loop: CASSQGVGGSPLHF. The CDR3 nucleotides are TGCGCCAGCAGCCAAGGGGTCGGAGGTTCACCCCTCCACTTT.

The count of this clone is one. The chain carries TRBV9 and TRBJ1-2; D possibly corresponds to TRBD1 (5 bases). From germline, CDR1 is SGDLS and CDR2 YYNGEE. Trimming cost V 1 base and J 4 bases, with 11 bases left between them. This CDR3 has 14 residues. CDR3: CASSVSGDGYGYTF. As DNA, the CDR3 is TGTGCCAGCAGCGTATCGGGGGATGGCTATGGCTACACCTTC.

The chain employs TRBV7-2 and TRBJ2-5; 7 bases map to TRBD2. This CDR3 is 17 amino acids long. The J segment lost 2 bases and the V segment lost 5 bases, leaving 14 bases of the junction unmatched. Germline V gene data show CDR1 as SGHTA and CDR2 as FQGNSA. The CDR3 loop reads CASSHPHQAGLQETQYF. As DNA, the CDR3 is TGTGCCAGCAGCCACCCTCATCAAGCGGGACTGCAAGAGACCCAGTACTTC.

The chain combines TRBV10-1 with TRBJ2-7; TRBD1 is a possible D gene (8 bases). V was pared by 0 bases and J by 4 bases, with 13 bases between. The CDR3 has 15 amino acids. Germline-derived CDR1 and CDR2 are WNHNN and SYGVQD (reference sequence). CDR3 nucleotide sequence: TGCGCCAGCAGTGAGTCTGGACAGGGAGGGTACGAGCAGTACTTC. Translated: CASSESGQGGYEQYF.

This clone was detected once. The J gene is TRBJ1-6, the V gene TRBV14; D unresolved. Trimming pared 0 bases from V and 12 bases from J, leaving 9 bases between. Germline-derived CDR1 and CDR2 are SGHDN and FVKESK. The CDR3 runs 13 residues. CDR3: CASSQEEGLPLHF. In DNA, the CDR3 is TGTGCCAGCAGCCAAGAAGAGGGTTTACCCCTCCACTTT.

This clone has a single count. The CDR3 loop reads CASSLEGGNIQYF. The CDR3 DNA follows: TGTGCCAGCAGCTTAGAGGGGGGGAACATTCAGTACTTC. The V and J genes are TRBV7-2 and TRBJ2-4, with TRBD2 as a possible D gene (7 bases). Germline-derived CDR1 and CDR2 are SGHTA and FQGNSA. The CDR3 consists of 13 residues. The V gene lost 1 base and the J gene lost 7 bases, with 8 bases spanning the gap. Using reference TRBV7-2 and TRBJ2-4 for the parts outside the CDR3, the full variable domain is GAGVSQSPSNKVTEKGKDVELRCDPISGHTALYWYRQSLGQGLEFLIYFQGNSAPDKSGLPSDRFSAERTGGSVSTLTIQRTQQEDSAVYLCASSLEGGNIQYFGAGTRLSVL.

CDR3 nucleotide sequence: TGTGCCAGCAGTGAAGACCGAGGGGGCGAGCAGTACTTC. It is translated as CASSEDRGGEQYF. This rearrangement joins TRBV25-1 to TRBJ2-7; perhaps TRBD1 as D (6 bases). The CDR3 runs to 13 residues. Trimming removed 2 bases at V and 6 bases at J, with 11 bases between. The germline V gene has CDR1 MGHDK and CDR2 SYGVNS.

The rearrangement joins TRBV6-5 to TRBJ2-5; D call uncertain. Germline CDR1 reads MNHEY; CDR2 reads SVGAGI. This CDR3 is built from 12 residues. The V gene lost 5 bases and the J gene lost 4 bases, with 8 bases spanning the gap. The CDR3 bases are TGTGCCAGCAGTGTTGCCGGAGAGACCCAGTACTTC. Protein sequence: CASSVAGETQYF.

V and J are TRBV6-8 and TRBJ2-7; possible D gene TRBD1, 6 bases. Trimming stripped 8 bases from V and 1 base from J, with 18 bases between. Germline lookup yields CDR1 MNHGY and CDR2 SAAAGT. This CDR3 has 15 residues. In DNA form, the CDR3 reads TGTGCCAGCTTCACCGGGACACGAGTTTCCTACGAGCAGTACTTC. Translation: CASFTGTRVSYEQYF.

This clone has a count of ten or more. The genes are TRBV6-6 and TRBJ1-6; D unclear. The V and J ends lost 3 bases and 9 bases respectively, with 12 bases between them. Germline assignment: CDR1 MNHNY and CDR2 SVGAGI (reference sequence). The CDR3 loop spans 14 amino acids. This chain's CDR3 is CASSYNEGSSPLHF. The CDR3 nucleotides read TGTGCCAGCAGTTATAATGAGGGAAGTTCACCCCTCCACTTT.

As for this clone: The sample carries other DNA sequences with the same CDR3. The chain carries TRBV18 and TRBJ1-5, with 11 bases aligning to TRBD1. The CDR3 has 18 amino acids. V gave up 5 bases and J gave up 1 base; unmatched junction bases: 10. Germline CDR1 is KGHSH and CDR2 is LQKENI. The CDR3: CASSYVGTGGSSNQPQHF. CDR3 sequence (DNA): TGTGCCAGCTCATATGTTGGGACAGGGGGTAGCAGCAATCAGCCCCAGCATTTT. The variable domain in full, completed from reference TRBV18 and TRBJ1-5, reads NAGVMQNPRHLVRRRGQEARLRCSPMKGHSHVYWYRQLPEEGLKFMVYLQKENIIDESGMPKERFSAEFPKEGPSILRIQQVVRGDSAAYFCASSYVGTGGSSNQPQHFGDGTRLSIL.

The rearrangement links TRBV18 to TRBJ2-2; TRBD1 agrees at 9 bases. This CDR3 has 15 amino acids. The V and J ends lost 6 bases and 4 bases, in that order; junction bases with no gene match: 6. The V gene's germline CDR1 is KGHSH and CDR2 LQKENI. CDR3 coding DNA: TGTGCCAGCTCCCCTGGACAGGGGCCCACCGGGGAGCTGTTTTTT. Encoded protein: CASSPGQGPTGELFF. Together with reference TRBV18 and TRBJ2-2, the CDR3 gives the full variable domain: NAGVMQNPRHLVRRRGQEARLRCSPMKGHSHVYWYRQLPEEGLKFMVYLQKENIIDESGMPKERFSAEFPKEGPSILRIQQVVRGDSAAYFCASSPGQGPTGELFFGEGSRLTVL.

This chain joins TRBV10-3 and TRBJ1-6; TRBD1 aligns across 7 bases. Germline V gives CDR1 ENHRY, CDR2 SYGVKD. The V segment lost 4 bases and the J segment 10 bases; nucleotides outside the gene matches: 4. The length of the CDR3 is 13 residues. The CDR3 region is CAISGQGQSPLHF. The CDR3 nucleotides are TGTGCCATCAGTGGACAGGGTCAGTCACCCCTCCACTTT.

In this sample, this clone turned up a few times. CDR3: CARSPCPGNEQFF. In DNA, the CDR3 is TGTGCCAGAAGCCCCTGTCCGGGGAATGAGCAGTTCTTC. The chain is built from TRBV5-3 and TRBJ2-1; D is possibly TRBD2 (5 bases). TRBV5-3 is designated an ORF whose function remains uncertain. The CDR3 covers 13 residues. V was trimmed by 4 bases and J by 7 bases, leaving 12 bases between them.

This chain uses TRBV6-5 with TRBJ1-6; a weak D match, TRBD1 (5 bases). CDR1 and CDR2 from the germline V gene are MNHEY and SVGAGI. CDR3 size: 14 residues. V was pared by 5 bases and J by 6 bases, with 11 bases between. The CDR3: CASSRGGSNSPLHF. DNA of the CDR3: TGTGCCAGCAGTCGGGGGGGTTCTAATTCACCCCTCCACTTT.

This chain links TRBV6-1 with TRBJ2-5; 7 bases match TRBD1. The length of the CDR3 is 15 residues. V lost 1 base and J lost 4; bases outside the gene matches: 6. The germline gives CDR1 MNHNS, CDR2 SASEGT. The CDR3 sequence: CASSEDGTARETQYF. As DNA, the CDR3 is TGTGCCAGCAGTGAAGACGGGACAGCCAGAGAGACCCAGTACTTC.

V usage is TRBV7-2 and J usage is TRBJ2-2; 8 nucleotides line up with TRBD1. The CDR3 runs to 14 residues. Germline CDR1 SGHTA, CDR2 FQGNSA. V lost 2 bases, J lost 9 bases, and 5 bases stayed unmatched. The CDR3 DNA is TGTGCCAGCAGCTTACCAGGGGGCGGAAGGGAGCTGTTTTTT. Translation: CASSLPGGGRELFF.

The chain links TRBV15 to TRBJ2-7; D may be TRBD1 (6 bases). Trimming left V 4 bases short and J 12 bases short, with 13 bases between. The CDR3 has 11 residues. The germline V gene has CDR1 LNHNV and CDR2 YYDKDF (reference sequence). CDR3 DNA sequence: TGTGCCACCAGCAATCAGGGGCCCCGGTACTTC. It specifies CATSNQGPRYF.

This clone appeared a single time. The chain couples TRBV7-9 to TRBJ1-2, with D maybe TRBD1 (5 bases). The CDR3 is 14 amino acids. Germline assignment: CDR1 SEHNR and CDR2 FQNEAQ (reference sequence). With 6 bases removed from V and 0 bases from J, the gap between germline ends came to 11 bases. The CDR3, as DNA: TGTGCCAGCAGTAATTTACAGGCTAACTATGGCTACACCTTC. Its translation: CASSNLQANYGYTF.

The chain links TRBV18 to TRBJ1-2; 7 nucleotides agree with TRBD1. Germline CDR1 KGHSH, CDR2 LQKENI. The CDR3 contains 16 residues. J gave up 8 bases and V 5 bases, and 17 bases lay outside the gene matches. The CDR3 DNA is TGTGCCAGCTCAAAATGGGGCAGACAGGGCGAAAGCGGCTACACCTTC. It yields the protein CASSKWGRQGESGYTF.

CDR3: CASSYSGPGELFF. The CDR3, as DNA: TGTGCCAGCAGTTACTCGGGGCCCGGGGAGCTGTTTTTT. This chain links TRBV6-5 with TRBJ2-2, with D maybe TRBD1 (5 bases). Deletions cut 0 bases from V and 6 bases from J, with 5 bases between. CDR1 and CDR2 from the germline V gene are MNHEY and SVGAGI. There are 13 residues in the CDR3.

This chain links TRBV18 with TRBJ1-5, with TRBD1 as a possible D gene (6 bases). CDR1 and CDR2 (germline): KGHSH, LQKENI. This CDR3 contains 17 residues. Trimming removed 3 bases at V and 2 bases at J, with 17 bases between. CDR3 DNA sequence: TGTGCCAGCTCACCCTCACTTGGGACACCACGCAATCAGCCCCAGCATTTT. Translating it yields CASSPSLGTPRNQPQHF.

V usage is TRBV18 and J usage is TRBJ2-5, with D unresolved. V lost 1 base, J lost 2 bases, and 5 bases lay in between. This CDR3 contains 13 residues. Germline V gives CDR1 KGHSH, CDR2 LQKENI. In nucleotides, the CDR3 is TGTGCCAGCTCACCACTGGAGCAAGAGACCCAGTACTTC. Amino acids: CASSPLEQETQYF. Looking up the rest from reference TRBV18 and TRBJ2-5 gives the full variable domain: NAGVMQNPRHLVRRRGQEARLRCSPMKGHSHVYWYRQLPEEGLKFMVYLQKENIIDESGMPKERFSAEFPKEGPSILRIQQVVRGDSAAYFCASSPLEQETQYFGPGTRLLVL.

The chain uses TRBV6-5 and TRBJ1-1; unclear D gene. The CDR3 spans 13 residues. Germline lookup yields CDR1 MNHEY and CDR2 SVGAGI. Trimming removed 3 bases from V and 1 base from J, with 6 bases in between. The CDR3 DNA follows: TGTGCCAGCAGTTATAAGAGGAACACTGAAGCTTTCTTT. Its protein is CASSYKRNTEAFF.

The gene calls are TRBV6-6 and TRBJ2-5; D unclear. The better agreement between TRBJ2-7 and the DNA end casts doubt on the J call. The CDR3 sequence is 11 residues long. Germline V lookup: CDR1 MNHNY, CDR2 SVGAGI (reference sequence). Here the CDR3 DNA reads TGTGCCAGCAGCCCTCGCGGCGAGCAGTACTTC. Translated, it gives CASSPRGEQYF.